This T cell receptor (beta chain) was recovered during a study of T cell repertoires in cytomegalovirus infection. General observations from the study: The response measured ex vivo was dominated by TCR beta clonotypes (HLA-C-restricted and CMV-specific). Individuals carrying CMV plus the relevant HLA were identified by cumulative frequency of public TCR beta families.

MiXCR was run by TCRdb on the reads, yielding one entry per CDR3 protein. Of under 200,000 distinct CDR3 sequences in the sample, less than 25% are singletons; the top ten hold roughly 25%. Only a few counts were recorded for this clonotype. Its cognate antigen is unknown. V was clipped by 1 base and J by 4 bases; unmatched bases: 9. Germline CDR1 reads SGHTA; CDR2 reads FQGNSA. The CDR3 length is 17 residues. This specimen consisted of CD8+ T cells from cultured PBMCs, obtained from culture after CMV antigen stimulation. The chain has TRBV7-2 and TRBJ1-5, with TRBD1 matching over 8 bases. The sequence derives from a human donor in good health (CMV status not recorded). Some clones in this sample may be carry-over from other donors' samples. CDR3 sequence reads: CASSLGDRGRRNQPQHF. Here the CDR3 DNA reads TGTGCCAGCAGCTTAGGAGACAGGGGTAGAAGGAATCAGCCCCAGCATTTT. The full variable domain, completed using reference TRBV7-2 and TRBJ1-5, is GAGVSQSPSNKVTEKGKDVELRCDPISGHTALYWYRQSLGQGLEFLIYFQGNSAPDKSGLPSDRFSAERTGGSVSTLTIQRTQQEDSAVYLCASSLGDRGRRNQPQHFGDGTRLSIL.